The 26 T cell receptor beta chains given below trace back to one sample, sequenced in a study of OX40 agonist ivuxolimab in advanced cancers. Library creation used the immunoSEQ multiplex PCR assay. TCRdb limited this immuneACCESS table to in-frame rearrangements with V and J called. A share of clones is missing; checked studies link under half to unresolved V genes, and the rest is unexplained. Across this sample there are about 78,000 clones, with 84% seen only once. In total, the top ten clones hold roughly 2% of the sample. The sequencing used CD4+ or CD8+ T cells sorted from blood, collected in a trial of the OX40 agonist ivuxolimab. These receptors were obtained from an adult with an advanced solid tumor such as melanoma, head and neck, liver or kidney cancer.

This chain uses TRBV7-2 with TRBJ2-3; 9 positions agree with TRBD2. V was pared by 6 bases and J by 10 bases, with 14 bases of the junction left unmatched. Germline V gene lookup returns CDR1 SGHTA and CDR2 FQGNSA. The CDR3 extends over 15 amino acids. For the CDR3, the DNA is TGTGCCAGCAGGATAGCGGGGGCCCTGTTCGGGCCGCAGTATTTT. Protein: CASRIAGALFGPQYF.

The V and J genes are TRBV28 and TRBJ2-5; possibly TRBD2 for D (7 bases). This CDR3 is 15 amino acids long. The germline V and J ends were trimmed by 7 bases and 5 bases, with 20 bases remaining between them. Germline CDR1 is MDHEN and CDR2 is SYDVKM. CDR3 in amino acids: CASTSPRGGGETQYF. CDR3 DNA: TGTGCCAGCACCTCCCCGAGGGGGGGCGGGGAGACCCAGTACTTC.

V gene TRBV5-1 combines with J gene TRBJ1-1; no firm D call. The V end lost 0 bases, the J end lost 7 bases, and 16 bases lay between the germline ends. Germline assignment: CDR1 SGHRS and CDR2 YFSETQ. The CDR3 runs to 15 residues. The CDR3 region has the DNA TGCGCCAGCAGCTTGGTGGCTGCAACGTCCGGTGAAGCTTTCTTT. Amino acid sequence: CASSLVAATSGEAFF.

V is TRBV6-4 and J is TRBJ2-3; 12 nucleotides match TRBD2. In germline, CDR1 is MRHNA, CDR2 SNTAGT. Trimming cost V 6 bases and J 0 bases; bases outside gene matches: 4. CDR3 size: 16 residues. The CDR3 DNA follows: TGTGCCAGCAGGCCGACTAGCGGGGGTAGCACAGATACGCAGTATTTT. Translation: CASRPTSGGSTDTQYF.

The J gene is TRBJ1-1, the V gene TRBV5-6; possible D gene TRBD1, 6 bases. CDR1 is SGHDT and CDR2 is YYEEEE in the germline V gene. This CDR3 comprises 14 residues. Trimming removed 4 bases at V and 5 bases at J, with 15 bases between. CDR3 amino acids: CASSLGQSETEAFF. CDR3 sequence (DNA): TGTGCCAGCAGCCTAGGACAGAGCGAAACTGAAGCTTTCTTT.

V usage is TRBV18 and J usage is TRBJ2-2; possible D gene TRBD2, 5 bases. Between the trimmed V and J ends, which lost 3 bases and 2 bases, there was a span of 10 bases. The germline V gene encodes CDR1 KGHSH and CDR2 LQKENI. CDR3 size: 15 residues. The CDR3 DNA reads TGTGCCAGCTCACCGGAGGTGATAAACACCGGGGAGCTGTTTTTT. Residues: CASSPEVINTGELFF.

The rearrangement uses TRBV5-1 and TRBJ2-2, with a weak D call TRBD1 (6 bases). CDR1 and CDR2 (germline): SGHRS, YFSETQ. CDR3 length: 15 amino acids. The V end was cut by 3 bases, the J end by 6 bases, with 15 bases between. For the CDR3, the DNA is TGCGCCAGCAGCTCTACAGGGATGTTGGCCGGGGAGCTGTTTTTT. Translation gives CASSSTGMLAGELFF.

The CDR3 loop is CASSRLRAQETQYF. The DNA for the CDR3 is TGCGCCAGCAGCCGGTTGAGGGCCCAAGAGACCCAGTACTTC. The genes are TRBV4-1 and TRBJ2-5, with D maybe TRBD2 (5 bases). Trimming pared 4 bases from V and 1 base from J, leaving 10 bases between. Per germline, CDR1 MGHRA and CDR2 YSYEKL. This CDR3 contains 14 residues.

The chain employs TRBV28 and TRBJ1-1; D is perhaps TRBD1 (6 bases). The CDR3 covers 12 residues. V lost 6 bases and J 7 bases, leaving 12 bases between the germline ends. Germline CDR1 and CDR2: MDHEN and SYDVKM. The DNA for the CDR3 is TGTGCCAGCAGCACCACAGGGAATGAAGCTTTCTTT. Its translation is CASSTTGNEAFF.

The chain carries TRBV7-9 and TRBJ1-5, with 7 bases that match TRBD1. CDR1 is SEHNR, CDR2 FQNEAQ, per germline (reference sequence). Trimming took 4 bases from V and 3 from J; bases not matched to a gene: 3. The length of the CDR3 is 14 residues. The CDR3, as DNA: TGTGCCAGCAGCTGGACAGGCATCAATCAGCCCCAGCATTTT. It translates to CASSWTGINQPQHF. The variable domain in full, completed from reference TRBV7-9 and TRBJ1-5, reads DTGVSQNPRHKITKRGQNVTFRCDPISEHNRLYWYRQTLGQGPEFLTYFQNEAQLEKSRLLSDRFSAERPKGSFSTLEIQRTEQGDSAMYLCASSWTGINQPQHFGDGTRLSIL.

The V call is TRBV5-4, the J call TRBJ1-6; D is unresolved. The CDR3 spans 16 residues. The germline gives CDR1 SGHNT, CDR2 YYREEE (reference sequence). With 4 bases removed from V and 6 bases from J, the gap between germline ends came to 17 bases. CDR3 coding DNA: TGTGCCAGCAGCCAAAGGACTGGCCGGGGTAATTCACCCCTCCACTTT. This gives the protein CASSQRTGRGNSPLHF.

The rearrangement uses TRBV6-5 and TRBJ1-2; 9 nucleotides line up with TRBD1. Trimming at V came to 5 bases and at J to 5 bases, leaving 9 bases not matched to a gene. This CDR3 is built from 15 residues. CDR1 and CDR2 from the germline V gene are MNHEY and SVGAGI. The CDR3 region is CASSQGTGRWYGYTF. DNA of the CDR3: TGTGCCAGCAGTCAAGGGACAGGGAGGTGGTATGGCTACACCTTC.

The chain links TRBV18 to TRBJ2-1; 9 bases are shared with TRBD2. V gave up 0 bases and J gave up 9 bases; unmatched junction bases: 9. Per germline, CDR1 KGHSH and CDR2 LQKENI. This CDR3 contains 16 residues. This CDR3 is CASSPPKAGGLSEQFF. The CDR3, as DNA: TGTGCCAGCTCACCACCTAAGGCGGGAGGGTTATCTGAGCAGTTCTTC.

This clone was observed a single time. The gene calls are TRBV7-2 and TRBJ1-2; D remains unclear. The CDR3 sequence is 14 residues long. V lost 5 bases, J lost 0 bases, and 10 bases lay in between. CDR1 is SGHTA and CDR2 is FQGNSA in the germline V gene. In DNA form, the CDR3 reads TGTGCCAGCAGCCTCCTTTTGTCTAACTATGGCTACACCTTC. Translating it yields CASSLLLSNYGYTF.

The rearrangement uses TRBV6-5 and TRBJ2-7; 11 bases are shared with TRBD2. Germline CDR1 reads MNHEY; CDR2 reads SVGAGI. The junction had 7 bases not matched to a gene; V was cut back by 6 bases and J by 3 bases. The CDR3 runs to 15 residues. The CDR3 bases are TGTGCCAGCAGGTCCCTTGGGACTAGCGGCTACGAGCAGTACTTC. Residues: CASRSLGTSGYEQYF.

The V gene is TRBV7-9, the J gene TRBJ1-1; 8 bases match TRBD1. The CDR3 contains 15 residues. J gave up 4 bases and V 0 bases, and 4 bases lay outside the gene matches. Germline CDR1 SEHNR, CDR2 FQNEAQ (reference sequence). CDR3 DNA sequence: TGTGCCAGCAGCTTAGCCAGGGGGCAGGGCACTGAAGCTTTCTTT. Protein: CASSLARGQGTEAFF.

The chain joins TRBV7-8 to TRBJ2-6; 12 positions match TRBD1. Per germline, CDR1 SGHVS and CDR2 FQNEAQ. The CDR3 sequence is 17 residues long. Trimming removed 5 bases from V and 4 bases from J; junction bases left unmatched: 6. CDR3 sequence reads: CASSPGQGAGGANVLTF. The CDR3 nucleotides read TGTGCCAGCAGCCCGGGACAGGGGGCCGGCGGGGCCAACGTCCTGACTTTC. The variable domain in full, completed from reference TRBV7-8 and TRBJ2-6, reads GAGVSQSPRYKVAKRGQDVALRCDPISGHVSLFWYQQALGQGPEFLTYFQNEAQLDKSGLPSDRFFAERPEGSVSTLKIQRTQQEDSAVYLCASSPGQGAGGANVLTFGAGSRLTVL.

This CDR3 is CASSTYLNTGELFF. Here the CDR3 DNA reads TGTGCCAGCAGCACTTACCTAAACACCGGGGAGCTGTTTTTT. V usage is TRBV7-2 and J usage is TRBJ2-2; no definite D call. Trimming cost V 5 bases and J 2 bases, with 9 bases left between them. CDR3 length: 14 residues. Germline V gene data show CDR1 as SGHTA and CDR2 as FQGNSA.

This clone was found once. V usage is TRBV10-1 and J usage is TRBJ2-3; D remains ambiguous. V lost 2 bases and J lost 3, with 6 bases in between. Germline V lookup: CDR1 WNHNN, CDR2 SYGVQD (reference sequence). CDR3 length equals 13 residues. The CDR3 DNA sequence: TGCGCCAGCAGTGAGCGCAAAACAGATACGCAGTATTTT. This gives the protein CASSERKTDTQYF.

The chain combines TRBV7-2 with TRBJ2-1; 12 nucleotides match TRBD2. CDR3 length: 16 residues. Germline CDR1 and CDR2: SGHTA and FQGNSA. With 1 base clipped from V and 8 bases from J, the junction kept 6 bases outside the gene matches. The CDR3 DNA reads as TGTGCCAGCAGCTTAGGACTAGCGGGGGTAGGCTATGAGCAGTTCTTC. Protein product: CASSLGLAGVGYEQFF. Full variable domain (outside the CDR3, taken from reference TRBV7-2 and TRBJ2-1): GAGVSQSPSNKVTEKGKDVELRCDPISGHTALYWYRQSLGQGLEFLIYFQGNSAPDKSGLPSDRFSAERTGGSVSTLTIQRTQQEDSAVYLCASSLGLAGVGYEQFFGPGTRLTVL.

The chain employs TRBV7-2 and TRBJ2-4; tentative D call: TRBD2 (5 bases). This CDR3 contains 14 residues. Germline CDR1 is SGHTA and CDR2 is FQGNSA. Trimming removed 5 bases at V and 0 bases at J, with 8 bases between. The CDR3 protein is CASSTGEAKNIQYF. For the CDR3, the DNA is TGTGCCAGCAGCACCGGGGAAGCCAAAAACATTCAGTACTTC.

This chain joins TRBV7-9 and TRBJ2-1; TRBD2 is a possible D gene (6 bases). The germline gives CDR1 SEHNR, CDR2 FQNEAQ (reference sequence). The CDR3 length is 15 residues. Trimming cost V 2 bases and J 2 bases, with 10 bases left between them. The CDR3 DNA is TGTGCCAGCAGCTTAACGGGAGTCACCTACAATGAGCAGTTCTTC. Protein: CASSLTGVTYNEQFF.

J is TRBJ2-2 and V is TRBV10-1, with D tentatively TRBD1 (5 bases). Trimming pared 3 bases from V and 0 bases from J, leaving 11 bases between. In germline, CDR1 is WNHNN, CDR2 SYGVQD (reference sequence). This CDR3 has 16 residues. CDR3 sequence: CASSDAGSANTGELFF. CDR3 nucleotide sequence: TGCGCCAGCAGTGACGCAGGGTCGGCGAACACCGGGGAGCTGTTTTTT.

This CDR3 reads CASAGTSYNEQFF. Written as DNA, the CDR3 is TGTGCCAGCGCCGGGACTAGTTACAATGAGCAGTTCTTC. The J gene is TRBJ2-1, the V gene TRBV6-5, with 8 nucleotides matching TRBD2. CDR1 and CDR2 from the germline V gene are MNHEY and SVGAGI. The CDR3 covers 13 residues. V was pared by 8 bases and J by 4 bases, with 4 bases of the junction left unmatched.

The chain links TRBV12-5 to TRBJ2-3; 7 bases agree with TRBD2. The ends lost 3 bases at V and 2 bases at J; junction bases unmatched: 8. The CDR3 length is 16 residues. In germline, CDR1 is LGHNT, CDR2 FRNRAP. The CDR3 DNA reads as TGTGCTAGTGGTTTCCGGCTAGCGGCAAACACAGATACGCAGTATTTT. Amino acids: CASGFRLAANTDTQYF.

The chain recombines TRBV30 with TRBJ1-3; 7 bases align to TRBD1. Losses at the gene ends were 2 bases for V and 4 bases for J; bases not matched to a gene: 14. From germline, CDR1 is GTSNPN and CDR2 SVGIG (reference sequence). This CDR3 has 17 amino acids. Here the CDR3 reads CAWSQGGGRGKGNTIYF. As DNA, the CDR3 is TGTGCCTGGAGTCAGGGCGGAGGCAGGGGGAAAGGAAACACCATATATTTT.